This T cell receptor (beta chain) was sequenced for a study of blood T cell repertoires in COVID-19. Trimming pared 1 base from V and 5 bases from J, leaving 8 bases between. Germline-derived CDR1 and CDR2 are GTSNPN and SVGIG (reference sequence). The CDR3 runs to 12 residues. Sequencing used immunoSEQ multiplex PCR; TCRdb keeps in-frame clones, though not all of them. In the table there are 400,000 to 450,000 clones, 75% to 90% of which are singletons. This receptor was identified in a man aged 25 to 40 who had recovered from COVID-19. This rearrangement joins TRBV30 to TRBJ1-2; D remains ambiguous. Sequencing was carried out using PBMCs or T cells enriched from blood (not recorded which). CDR3 coding DNA: TGTGCCTGGAGTGGAACAGTATATGGCTACACCTTC. This gives the protein CAWSGTVYGYTF.